The clone carrying this T cell receptor (beta chain) was counted ten times or more. The people who gave samples were healthy Caucasians from Russia, aged roughly 6 to 90. The second PCR ran 7 to 11 cycles with a sample-barcoded 5' primer and J-beta primers. Each cDNA molecule was tagged by a template-switch adaptor that had 12 random nucleotides. TCRdb re-called the 5' RACE reads through MiXCR, storing one row per CDR3 protein. This table has hundreds of thousands of distinct CDR3 sequences, approximately 30% appearing once. The ends were cut back, 1 base at V and 6 bases at J, with 11 bases in the middle. Per germline, CDR1 DFQATT and CDR2 SNEGSKA (reference sequence). The CDR3 has 13 residues. The record originates from a study of blood T cells in healthy people across ages.

The chain uses TRBV20-1 and TRBJ2-3; D gene unclear. The clonotype comes from a woman aged 80 or over in good health. The sample consisted of blood. The CDR3 bases are TGCAGTGCTAGAGTGCCTGCCCGGGATACGCAGTATTTT. Residues: CSARVPARDTQYF.